The next 23 T cell receptor beta chains were all read from a single sample in a study of a mutant IDH1 vaccine in newly diagnosed glioma. Antigens for these TCRs are unknown. Here immunoSEQ multiplex PCR was the method, and the copy in TCRdb shows in-frame clones only, minus some. The data contain fewer than 70,000 clones, more than 80% of them singletons. Time point described: week 5, during vaccination. Doses comprised 300 ug of mutant IDH1 20-mer peptide each, plus topical imiquimod. The material was PBMCs, obtained from a glioma patient whose treatment included an IDH1 peptide vaccine. The receptors were gathered from a woman aged 40-49 years with glioma.

The chain links TRBV6-5 to TRBJ2-1; the D gene is possibly TRBD1 (6 bases). Trimming took off 2 bases at V and 7 bases at J, with 15 bases between the two ends. The germline V gene has CDR1 MNHEY and CDR2 SVGAGI. This CDR3 has 15 residues. The CDR3 sequence: CASSYRGQGTNEQFF. CDR3 in DNA: TGTGCCAGCAGTTACCGAGGGCAGGGGACGAATGAGCAGTTCTTC.

The chain carries TRBV28 and TRBJ1-4, with D tentatively TRBD1 (6 bases). The CDR3 is 14 amino acids. The germline CDR1 and CDR2 sequences are MDHEN and SYDVKM. V shed 6 bases and J shed 7 bases, with 15 bases lying between them. The CDR3 coding sequence is TGTGCCAGCAGGTTACAGGGTCGACGTGAAAAACTGTTTTTT. This translates into CASRLQGRREKLFF.

J is TRBJ2-7 and V is TRBV27; 11 bases are a match to TRBD2. J gave up 2 bases and V 0 bases, and 3 bases lay outside the gene matches. The germline CDR1 and CDR2 sequences are MNHEY and SMNVEV (reference sequence). CDR3 length: 16 residues. DNA for the CDR3: TGTGCCAGCAGTTTATCTCTAGCGGGAGGAACCTACGAGCAGTACTTC. It translates to CASSLSLAGGTYEQYF.

This chain joins TRBV5-4 and TRBJ2-5; D might be TRBD1 or TRBD2, each matching 5 bases. Germline-derived CDR1 and CDR2 are SGHNT and YYREEE (reference sequence). The CDR3 extends over 15 amino acids. The ends were cut back, 4 bases at V and 4 bases at J, with 17 bases in the middle. CDR3 amino acids: CASSPSGSLIETQYF. CDR3 sequence (DNA): TGTGCCAGCAGCCCGTCAGGGAGCCTAATAGAGACCCAGTACTTC. Using reference TRBV5-4 and TRBJ2-5 for the parts outside the CDR3, the full variable domain is ETGVTQSPTHLIKTRGQQVTLRCSSQSGHNTVSWYQQALGQGPQFIFQYYREEENGRGNFPPRFSGLQFPNYSSELNVNALELDDSALYLCASSPSGSLIETQYFGPGTRLLVL.

This rearrangement joins TRBV2 to TRBJ1-4, with no clear D. The V end was cut by 2 bases, the J end by 13 bases, with 8 bases between. The length of the CDR3 is 11 residues. Germline CDR1 is SNHLY and CDR2 is FYNNEI. The CDR3 coding sequence is TGTGCCAGCAGTGAACAATCAGTACTGTTTTTT. It codes for CASSEQSVLFF.

The genes are TRBV7-6 and TRBJ2-2, with 8 bases that match TRBD1. The CDR3 is 17 residues long. Looked up from germline, CDR1 is SGHVS and CDR2 is FNYEAQ. The J segment lost 4 bases and the V segment lost 1 base, leaving 8 bases of the junction unmatched. The CDR3 loop is CASSLGRQGPTTGELFF. CDR3 sequence (DNA): TGTGCCAGCAGCTTAGGTAGACAGGGGCCAACCACCGGGGAGCTGTTTTTT.

J is TRBJ1-1 and V is TRBV7-2, with D unresolved. The V gene's germline CDR1 is SGHTA and CDR2 FQGNSA. The CDR3 has 13 amino acids. V shed 2 bases and J shed 0 bases, with 4 bases lying between them. The CDR3 here is CASSLSMNTEAFF. CDR3 bases: TGTGCCAGCAGCTTAAGTATGAACACTGAAGCTTTCTTT.

V is TRBV19 and J is TRBJ1-5; D not resolved. The V end was cut by 6 bases, the J end by 3 bases, with 15 bases between. Germline V gene data show CDR1 as LNHDA and CDR2 as SQIVND (reference sequence). The CDR3 is made up of 15 amino acids. CDR3 bases: TGTGCCAGTAGCCAGTTTTCAAGGCCCAATCAGCCCCAGCATTTT. Translation gives CASSQFSRPNQPQHF.

This sequence joins TRBV2 and TRBJ2-7; D may be TRBD1 (5 bases). Germline CDR1 reads SNHLY; CDR2 reads FYNNEI. The ends were cut back, 2 bases at V and 2 bases at J, with 13 bases in the middle. CDR3 length equals 15 residues. This chain's CDR3 is CASSERQNTAYEQYF. The CDR3 nucleotides read TGTGCCAGCAGTGAACGACAGAACACGGCCTACGAGCAGTACTTC.

The chain joins TRBV5-1 to TRBJ2-5, with a possible D match to TRBD2 (6 bases). This CDR3 comprises 13 residues. Germline lookup yields CDR1 SGHRS and CDR2 YFSETQ. Between the trimmed V and J ends, which lost 2 bases and 4 bases, there was a span of 9 bases. CDR3 nucleotides: TGCGCCAGCAGCTTCGGGGGTCCAGAGACCCAGTACTTC. As protein: CASSFGGPETQYF.

The chain employs TRBV4-1 and TRBJ2-7; TRBD2 agrees at 8 bases. This CDR3 contains 14 residues. Per germline, CDR1 MGHRA and CDR2 YSYEKL. V gave up 3 bases and J gave up 6 bases; unmatched junction bases: 7. The CDR3 here is CASSHLSGAGEQYF. The CDR3 coding sequence is TGCGCCAGCAGCCATCTTAGCGGGGCAGGCGAGCAGTACTTC.

The chain is built from TRBV5-1 and TRBJ1-1, with 8 bases fitting TRBD1. CDR3 size: 15 residues. The germline CDR1 and CDR2 sequences are SGHRS and YFSETQ. The J segment lost 8 bases and the V segment lost 3 bases, leaving 12 bases of the junction unmatched. CDR3 DNA sequence: TGCGCCAGCAGCTCGGCGACAGGGGCGATAGGAGAAGCTTTCTTT. Residues: CASSSATGAIGEAFF.

The chain uses TRBV19 and TRBJ1-2, with unresolved D. The CDR3 has 11 amino acids. Germline V CDR1 and CDR2: LNHDA, SQIVND (reference sequence). V lost 4 bases and J 5 bases, leaving 5 bases between the germline ends. The CDR3 region is CASSTGYGYTF. CDR3 bases: TGTGCCAGTAGTACGGGGTATGGCTACACCTTC.

The CDR3 region is CASSVGSEQGYKNIQYF. CDR3 bases: TGTGCCAGCAGTGTGGGAAGTGAACAGGGGTATAAAAACATTCAGTACTTC. This chain joins TRBV5-6 and TRBJ2-4; the match to TRBD1 covers 7 bases. The V gene's germline CDR1 is SGHDT and CDR2 YYEEEE. The CDR3 spans 17 residues. J gave up 4 bases and V 5 bases, and 15 bases lay outside the gene matches.

This chain connects TRBV5-4 to TRBJ2-1, with 9 positions matching TRBD2. Germline loops: CDR1 SGHNT, CDR2 YYREEE (reference sequence). V shed 2 bases and J 2 bases; nucleotides not matched to a gene: 8. This CDR3 comprises 17 residues. CDR3 protein: CASSLLSLAGTYNEQFF. As DNA, the CDR3 is TGTGCCAGCAGCTTACTTTCTCTAGCGGGAACCTACAATGAGCAGTTCTTC.

The chain couples TRBV7-2 to TRBJ2-3; D remains ambiguous. Per the germline V gene, CDR1 is SGHTA and CDR2 is FQGNSA. The CDR3 runs to 12 residues. The V end lost 5 bases, the J end lost 3 bases, and 6 bases lay between the germline ends. CDR3 amino acids: CASSLQTDTQYF. DNA for the CDR3: TGTGCCAGCAGCCTACAGACAGATACGCAGTATTTT.

The V call is TRBV5-1, the J call TRBJ2-7; TRBD1 aligns across 7 bases. The CDR3 runs 15 residues. Germline V CDR1 and CDR2: SGHRS, YFSETQ. Trimming cost V 1 base and J 4 bases; bases outside gene matches: 8. The CDR3 nucleotides are TGCGCCAGCAGCTTGCTGGGACAGCCGACTTACGAGCAGTACTTC. Its translation: CASSLLGQPTYEQYF.

V gene TRBV6-5 combines with J gene TRBJ1-4, with 7 bases identical to TRBD1. The CDR3 runs 15 residues. Trimming at V came to 7 bases and at J to 4 bases, leaving 9 bases not matched to a gene. CDR1 is MNHEY and CDR2 is SVGAGI in the germline V gene. CDR3 loop: CASTDRTGRNEKLFF. CDR3 bases: TGTGCCAGCACCGATAGGACAGGTCGTAATGAAAAACTGTTTTTT.

The genes are TRBV27 and TRBJ2-1; 7 nucleotides align to TRBD2. In germline, CDR1 is MNHEY, CDR2 SMNVEV (reference sequence). The CDR3 runs 15 residues. V gave up 2 bases and J gave up 7 bases; unmatched junction bases: 8. The CDR3 nucleotides read TGTGCCAGCAGTTTAACTGGGAGGGTGGGAAATGAGCAGTTCTTC. Its translation: CASSLTGRVGNEQFF.

The chain couples TRBV6-6 to TRBJ2-4, with 8 nucleotides matching TRBD2. CDR3 length equals 16 residues. Germline lookup yields CDR1 MNHNY and CDR2 SVGAGI (reference sequence). V lost 0 bases to trimming and J lost 8 bases; unmatched junction nucleotides: 9. CDR3 sequence: CASSYSIREGRDIQYF. The CDR3 DNA reads TGTGCCAGCAGTTACTCGATACGGGAGGGCCGGGACATTCAGTACTTC.

A remark on this clone: Other DNA sequences in this specimen translate into the identical CDR3. J is TRBJ1-1 and V is TRBV10-1; 7 bases are shared with TRBD1. CDR1 is WNHNN and CDR2 is SYGVQD in the germline V gene (reference sequence). The trim removed 8 bases at V and 5 bases at J, leaving 2 bases unmatched. This CDR3 spans 11 amino acids. In DNA, the CDR3 is TGCGCCAGCTCAGGGGGGACTGAAGCTTTCTTT. This gives the protein CASSGGTEAFF.

The V call is TRBV19, the J call TRBJ2-1; 9 nucleotides line up with TRBD2. V gave up 6 bases and J gave up 7 bases; unmatched junction bases: 10. The V gene's germline CDR1 is LNHDA and CDR2 SQIVND (reference sequence). CDR3 length equals 15 residues. The CDR3 spells CASRPGGRAGNEQFF. In DNA, the CDR3 is TGTGCCAGTAGGCCCGGCGGGAGGGCCGGGAATGAGCAGTTCTTC. Full variable domain (outside the CDR3, taken from reference TRBV19 and TRBJ2-1): DGGITQSPKYLFRKEGQNVTLSCEQNLNHDAMYWYRQDPGQGLRLIYYSQIVNDFQKGDIAEGYSVSREKKESFPLTVTSAQKNPTAFYLCASRPGGRAGNEQFFGPGTRLTVL.

The chain links TRBV6-5 to TRBJ2-3; D is unresolved. The CDR3 totals 13 residues. Trimming shortened V by 5 bases and J by 2 bases, and 8 bases separated the two germline ends. Germline V CDR1 and CDR2: MNHEY, SVGAGI. In DNA, the CDR3 is TGTGCCAGCAGTCCGCACGACACAGATACGCAGTATTTT. It encodes CASSPHDTDTQYF.